This T cell receptor beta chain is drawn from a study of blood T cells in healthy people across ages. For this clonotype: Antigen unknown.

Points from the study as a whole: Conclusively comparing naive with antigen-experienced cells was impossible with unsorted PBMCs. Whereas aged donors had fewer naive CD4+ cells, long-lived donors had more of them and higher diversity.

The second PCR ran roughly 6 to 11 cycles with a sample-barcoded 5' primer and J-beta primers. Template switching added a 12-random-nucleotide identifier to every cDNA molecule. MiXCR was run by TCRdb on the 5' RACE reads, yielding one entry per CDR3 protein. The table includes roughly 1,500,000 distinct CDR3 sequences, 40% to 50% detected once. With 3 bases removed from V and 8 bases from J, the gap between germline ends came to 16 bases. Germline V gene sequence: CDR1 LNHNV, CDR2 YYDKDF (reference sequence). This CDR3 is 14 amino acids long. This rearrangement joins TRBV15 to TRBJ1-2; D is unresolved. This clonotype was sampled from a woman between 18 and 30 years old in good health. The sample comprised blood. In DNA form, the CDR3 reads TGTGCCACCAGCAGCAGACGGGATCCGTTCGGCTACACCTTC. It specifies CATSSRRDPFGYTF.